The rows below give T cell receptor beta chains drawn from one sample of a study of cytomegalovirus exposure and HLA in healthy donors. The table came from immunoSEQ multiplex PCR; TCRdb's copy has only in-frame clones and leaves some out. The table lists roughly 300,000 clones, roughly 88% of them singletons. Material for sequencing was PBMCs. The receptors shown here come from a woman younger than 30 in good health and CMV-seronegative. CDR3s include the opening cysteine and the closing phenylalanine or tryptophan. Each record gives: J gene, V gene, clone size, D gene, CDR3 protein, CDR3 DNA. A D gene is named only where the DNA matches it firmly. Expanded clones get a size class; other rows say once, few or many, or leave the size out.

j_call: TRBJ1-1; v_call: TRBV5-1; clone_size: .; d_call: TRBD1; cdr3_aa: CASSLDRGQGVGTEAFF; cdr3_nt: TGCGCCAGCAGCTTGGACAGGGGGCAGGGAGTGGGAACTGAAGCTTTCTTT
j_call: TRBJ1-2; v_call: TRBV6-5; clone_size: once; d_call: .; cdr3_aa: CASMRHLPINYGYTF; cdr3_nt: TGTGCCAGCATGAGACACCTTCCGATAAACTATGGCTACACCTTC
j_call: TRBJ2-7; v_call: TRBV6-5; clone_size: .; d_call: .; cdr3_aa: CASSRAVSSYEQYF; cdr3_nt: TGTGCCAGCAGCCGCGCGGTCAGCTCCTACGAGCAGTACTTC
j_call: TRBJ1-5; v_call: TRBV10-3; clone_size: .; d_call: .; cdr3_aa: CAISGGESQPQHF; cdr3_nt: TGTGCCATCAGCGGGGGGGAGTCTCAGCCCCAGCATTTT
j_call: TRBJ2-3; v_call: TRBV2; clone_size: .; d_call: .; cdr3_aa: CASSEGAGSTDTQYF; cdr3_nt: TGTGCCAGCAGTGAAGGGGCGGGAAGCACAGATACGCAGTATTTT
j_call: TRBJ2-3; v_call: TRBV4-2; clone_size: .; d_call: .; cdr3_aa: CASSPHPSSSTDTQYF; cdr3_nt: TGTGCCAGCAGCCCACATCCCTCATCGTCCACAGATACGCAGTATTTT
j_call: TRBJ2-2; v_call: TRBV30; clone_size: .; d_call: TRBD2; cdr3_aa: CAWSSTRTSGSTGELFF; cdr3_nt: TGTGCCTGGAGTTCTACCCGGACTAGCGGGAGCACCGGGGAGCTGTTTTTT
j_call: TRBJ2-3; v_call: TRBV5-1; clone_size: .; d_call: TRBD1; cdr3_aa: CASSLGGQSTDTQYF; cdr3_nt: TGCGCCAGCAGCTTGGGGGGACAGAGCACAGATACGCAGTATTTT
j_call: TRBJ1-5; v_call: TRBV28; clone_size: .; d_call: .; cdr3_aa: CASSLLAGYSNQPQHF; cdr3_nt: TGTGCCAGCAGTTTATTGGCAGGATATAGCAATCAGCCCCAGCATTTT
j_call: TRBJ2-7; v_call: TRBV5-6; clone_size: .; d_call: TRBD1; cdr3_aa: CASSWETDRGSHEQYF; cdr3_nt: TGTGCCAGCAGCTGGGAGACGGACAGGGGTTCCCACGAGCAGTACTTC
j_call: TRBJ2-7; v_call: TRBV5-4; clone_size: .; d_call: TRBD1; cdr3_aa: CASSQPGQGYEQYF; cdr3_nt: TGTGCCAGCAGCCAACCGGGACAGGGGTACGAGCAGTACTTC
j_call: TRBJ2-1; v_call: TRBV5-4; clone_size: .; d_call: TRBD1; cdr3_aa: CASSLGGQAYSEQFF; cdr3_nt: TGTGCCAGCAGCCTGGGGGGACAGGCGTATTCAGAGCAGTTCTTC
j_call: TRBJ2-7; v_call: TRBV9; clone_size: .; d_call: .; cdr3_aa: CASSAGETRYEQYF; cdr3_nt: TGTGCCAGCAGCGCCGGCGAAACGAGGTACGAGCAGTACTTC
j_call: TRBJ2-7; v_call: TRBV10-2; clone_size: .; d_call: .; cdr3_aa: CASSESESSYEQYF; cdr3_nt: TGCGCCAGCAGTGAGTCAGAGTCTTCCTACGAGCAGTACTTC
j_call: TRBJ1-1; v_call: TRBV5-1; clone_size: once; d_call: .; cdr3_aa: CASSLAGGLEAFF; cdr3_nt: TGCGCCAGCAGCTTGGCCGGGGGGCTAGAAGCTTTCTTT
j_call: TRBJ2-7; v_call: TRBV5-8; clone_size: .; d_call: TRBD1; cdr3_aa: CASRRTGTGAYEQYF; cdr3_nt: TGTGCCAGCAGACGAACCGGGACAGGGGCCTACGAGCAGTACTTC
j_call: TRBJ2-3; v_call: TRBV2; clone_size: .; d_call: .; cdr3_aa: CASRFSGSTDTQYF; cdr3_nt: TGTGCCAGCAGATTTAGCGGTAGCACAGATACGCAGTATTTT
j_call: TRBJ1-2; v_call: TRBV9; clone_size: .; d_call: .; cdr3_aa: CASSVVGGSYGYTF; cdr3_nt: TGTGCCAGCAGCGTAGTTGGGGGGAGCTATGGCTACACCTTC
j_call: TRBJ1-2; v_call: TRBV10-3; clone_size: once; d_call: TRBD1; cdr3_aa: CANHRTGAKANYGYTF; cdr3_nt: TGTGCCAACCACAGGACAGGGGCGAAAGCTAACTATGGCTACACCTTC
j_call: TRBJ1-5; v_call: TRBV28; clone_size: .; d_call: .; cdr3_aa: CASLSAGAGNQPQHF; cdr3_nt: TGTGCCAGCTTATCGGCGGGGGCGGGTAATCAGCCCCAGCATTTT
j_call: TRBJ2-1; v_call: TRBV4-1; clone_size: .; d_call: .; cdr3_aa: CASSQVTRGNYNEQFF; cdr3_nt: TGCGCCAGCAGCCAAGTAACCAGGGGAAACTACAATGAGCAGTTCTTC
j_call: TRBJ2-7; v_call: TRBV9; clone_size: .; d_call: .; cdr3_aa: CASSVRGGPYEQYF; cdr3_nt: TGTGCCAGCAGCGTGAGGGGGGGCCCCTACGAGCAGTACTTC
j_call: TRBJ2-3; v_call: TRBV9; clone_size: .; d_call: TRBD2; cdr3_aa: CASSVRSGSTDTQYF; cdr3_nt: TGTGCCAGCAGCGTGCGAAGCGGGAGTACAGATACGCAGTATTTT
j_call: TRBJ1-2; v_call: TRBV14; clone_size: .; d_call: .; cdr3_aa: CASSALGGYTF; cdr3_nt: TGTGCCAGCAGCGCACTCGGGGGCTACACCTTC
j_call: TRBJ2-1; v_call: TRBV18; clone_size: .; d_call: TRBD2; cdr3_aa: CASSPTSGRVDEQFF; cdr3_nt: TGTGCCAGCTCCCCGACTAGCGGGAGAGTCGATGAGCAGTTCTTC
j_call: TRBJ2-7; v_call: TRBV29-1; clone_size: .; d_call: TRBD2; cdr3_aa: CSVGVAGIQYF; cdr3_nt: TGCAGCGTTGGGGTAGCGGGAATCCAGTACTTC
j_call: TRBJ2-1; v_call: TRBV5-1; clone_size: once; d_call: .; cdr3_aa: CASSPIGDYNEQFF; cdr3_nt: TGCGCCAGCAGCCCAATCGGGGATTACAATGAGCAGTTCTTC